The clone carrying this TCR beta chain was observed at least ten times. Its antigen remains unknown. Trimming pared 10 bases from V and 7 bases from J, leaving 19 bases between. The CDR3 extends over 14 amino acids. Germline V lookup: CDR1 SGHAT, CDR2 FQNNGV. The data originate from a study of T cells in Graves' hyperthyroidism and ophthalmopathy. Study results and caveats: Blood also carried most thyroid clonotypes expanded above 0.001.

On the basis of clinical symptoms, serum thyroxine and TRAb, thyroid ultrasound and orbital computed tomography, diagnoses were made. Amplification yielded TCR beta CDR3 regions, with RNA transcripts as the source. The TCR CDR3 was amplified in a first-round RT-PCR using the HTBI primer set. A single record per CDR3 protein comes from TCRdb applying MiXCR to the multiplex PCR reads. Among about 400,000 distinct CDR3 sequences listed, 13% to 15% were seen once. Sequences were obtained from blood. The source is a woman aged 60-70 years with Graves' ophthalmopathy. V and J are TRBV11-2 and TRBJ1-4; D perhaps matches TRBD1 (6 bases). CDR3 nucleotide sequence: TGTGCCACCTCTGGGCAGGGGCGAGGTGAAAAACTGTTTTTT. Amino acids: CATSGQGRGEKLFF.